A single sample is the source of the 19 T cell receptor beta chains below, sequenced in a study of monozygotic twins with inflammatory bowel disease. TCRdb re-called the 5' RACE reads; one entry per CDR3 protein, DNA not given. The sample yields around 450,000 distinct CDR3 sequences, of which the top ten take up about 2.4%. Source material: blood. Source of these receptors: a human donor with ulcerative colitis or Crohn's disease, or a healthy co-twin of an affected twin (not recorded which).

This chain joins TRBV11-3 and TRBJ2-6. Germline loops: CDR1 SGHNT, CDR2 YENEEA. CDR3 length equals 14 residues. The CDR3 reads CASSLGTGANVLTF.

This chain links TRBV19 with TRBJ2-3; TCRdb lists TRBD2, though no DNA is available to test this call. The CDR3 is 14 amino acids. Germline V lookup: CDR1 LNHDA, CDR2 SQIVND (reference sequence). The CDR3 spells CASSSGTSGRGQYF.

This chain uses TRBV29-1 with TRBJ1-1; TCRdb designates TRBD1, a call that cannot be tested without DNA. CDR3 size: 13 residues. Germline V lookup: CDR1 SQVTM, CDR2 ANQGSEA. CDR3 protein: CSVGQGLGTEAFF.

The rearrangement uses TRBV6-1 and TRBJ1-2. Per germline, CDR1 MNHNS and CDR2 SASEGT. The CDR3 has 15 residues. The chain's CDR3 is CASSEAAANNYGYTF.

V gene TRBV4-1 combines with J gene TRBJ1-1; TCRdb names TRBD1, which stays unverified in the absence of DNA. There are 15 residues in the CDR3. CDR1 is MGHRA and CDR2 is YSYEKL in the germline V gene. CDR3 sequence reads: CASSQSGTGVSEAFF.

The J gene is TRBJ1-1, the V gene TRBV12-3 or TRBV12-4; TCRdb calls TRBD1, which cannot be checked without DNA. The CDR3 is made up of 13 amino acids. The CDR3 loop reads CASSFWDRASAFF.

The chain couples TRBV2 to TRBJ2-2; TCRdb's assignment of TRBD2 cannot be checked, as there is no DNA. Per germline, CDR1 SNHLY and CDR2 FYNNEI. The CDR3 is 19 residues long. The chain's CDR3 is CASSLPGLAGGPDTGELFF. Using reference TRBV2 and TRBJ2-2 for the parts outside the CDR3, the full variable domain is EPEVTQTPSHQVTQMGQEVILRCVPISNHLYFYWYRQILGQKVEFLVSFYNNEISEKSEIFDDQFSVERPDGSNFTLKIRSTKLEDSAMYFCASSLPGLAGGPDTGELFFGEGSRLTVL.

The chain has TRBV7-9 and TRBJ2-5; TCRdb indicates TRBD1, and absent DNA this call remains unverified. Germline V gives CDR1 SEHNR, CDR2 FQNEAQ (reference sequence). The CDR3 loop spans 16 amino acids. The CDR3 sequence is CASSRGQSTTGETQYF.

The V and J genes are TRBV2 and TRBJ2-3; the D gene TCRdb calls, TRBD2, cannot be checked with no DNA. Per germline, CDR1 SNHLY and CDR2 FYNNEI. The CDR3 spans 15 residues. CDR3 sequence reads: CASRGLTSGSSAQYF.

This sequence joins TRBV28 and TRBJ2-7; TCRdb calls TRBD2, which cannot be checked without DNA. CDR3 length: 13 residues. Germline CDR1 is MDHEN and CDR2 is SYDVKM. The CDR3 reads CATIQAGSYEQYF.

The CDR3 spells CASSKGQGHGYTF. The chain links TRBV19 to TRBJ1-2; the D gene TCRdb calls, TRBD1, cannot be checked with no DNA. The CDR3 spans 13 residues. Germline CDR1 and CDR2: LNHDA and SQIVND (reference sequence).

V and J are TRBV19 and TRBJ1-2; TCRdb indicates TRBD1, and absent DNA this call remains unverified. Germline CDR1 LNHDA, CDR2 SQIVND (reference sequence). This CDR3 is built from 16 residues. The CDR3 sequence is CASSTTGTGRNYGYTF. The full variable domain, rest sourced from reference TRBV19 and TRBJ1-2, is DGGITQSPKYLFRKEGQNVTLSCEQNLNHDAMYWYRQDPGQGLRLIYYSQIVNDFQKGDIAEGYSVSREKKESFPLTVTSAQKNPTAFYLCASSTTGTGRNYGYTFGSGTRLTVV.

The CDR3 sequence: CASSPGTRNQPQHF. This chain links TRBV6-1 with TRBJ1-5; checking the TCRdb D call of TRBD1 is not possible without DNA. Per the germline V gene, CDR1 is MNHNS and CDR2 is SASEGT. The CDR3 length is 14 residues.

The rearrangement links TRBV7-6 to TRBJ1-5. CDR3 size: 14 residues. Looked up from germline, CDR1 is SGHVS and CDR2 is FNYEAQ. The CDR3 loop reads CASSSGASGQPQHF. Looking up the rest from reference TRBV7-6 and TRBJ1-5 gives the full variable domain: GAGVSQSPRYKVTKRGQDVALRCDPISGHVSLYWYRQALGQGPEFLTYFNYEAQQDKSGLPNDRFSAERPEGSISTLTIQRTEQRDSAMYRCASSSGASGQPQHFGDGTRLSIL.

This rearrangement joins TRBV12-3 or TRBV12-4 to TRBJ1-3. The CDR3 is 17 amino acids. The CDR3 sequence is CASSPTGNQFSGNTIYF.

This chain connects TRBV11-2 to TRBJ2-3. CDR1 and CDR2 (germline): SGHAT, FQNNGV. CDR3 length: 15 residues. CDR3 sequence reads: CASSLFQINTDTQYF.

This chain connects TRBV12-3 or TRBV12-4 to TRBJ1-1; TCRdb lists TRBD1, though no DNA is available to test this call. The CDR3 is made up of 13 amino acids. The CDR3 region is CASSPGGDGGAFF.

The gene calls are TRBV10-3 and TRBJ1-6; TCRdb lists TRBD1, though no DNA is available to test this call. The CDR3 is 14 residues long. Germline V gene lookup returns CDR1 ENHRY and CDR2 SYGVKD. CDR3 sequence: CAISRGQSNSPLHF.

The chain employs TRBV7-2 and TRBJ2-5; TCRdb designates TRBD2, a call that cannot be tested without DNA. Germline-derived CDR1 and CDR2 are SGHTA and FQGNSA. The CDR3 runs 16 residues. This CDR3 reads CASSLGLWRGGETQYF.